This TCR beta chain was observed in a study of T cell responses to AZD1222 COVID-19 vaccine. Germline CDR1 and CDR2: LGHNA and YSLEER. The CDR3 contains 15 residues. V was pared by 0 bases and J by 3 bases, with 11 bases between. Sequencing used immunoSEQ multiplex PCR; TCRdb keeps in-frame clones, though not all of them. The sample consists of roughly 130,000 clones, around 93% of them appearing once. This TCR was sampled from an adult in good health. The chain recombines TRBV4-3 with TRBJ1-2; D is undetermined. The sequenced sample was peripheral blood, obtained on day 0 of AZD1222 vaccination. The CDR3 DNA reads TGCGCCAGCAGCCAAGATCGGGGATCCGACTATGGCTACACCTTC. Translation gives CASSQDRGSDYGYTF.